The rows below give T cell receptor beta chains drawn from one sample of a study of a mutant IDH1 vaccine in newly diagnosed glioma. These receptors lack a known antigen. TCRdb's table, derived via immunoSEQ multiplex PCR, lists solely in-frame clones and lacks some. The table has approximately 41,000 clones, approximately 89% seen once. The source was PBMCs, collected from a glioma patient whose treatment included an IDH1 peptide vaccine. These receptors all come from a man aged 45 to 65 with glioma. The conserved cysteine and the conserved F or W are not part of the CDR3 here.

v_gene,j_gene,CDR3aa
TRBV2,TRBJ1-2,ASSLNSNYGYT
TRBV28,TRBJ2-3,ASIPQGAGNTQY
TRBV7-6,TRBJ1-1,ASSQTGKGYGAF
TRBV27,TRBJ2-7,ASSLSRTVRYEQY
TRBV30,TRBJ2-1,AWNRGGNEQF
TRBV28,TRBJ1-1,ASSFIFYSLGMNTEAF
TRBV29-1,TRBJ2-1,STRLSGTSSYNEQF
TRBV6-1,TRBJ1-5,ASKPRGLNQPQH
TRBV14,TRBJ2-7,ASSHFRLSYEQY
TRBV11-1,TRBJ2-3,ASSLWGVTDTQY
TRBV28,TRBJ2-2,ASLSRVSGELF
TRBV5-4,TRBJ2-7,ASSRTSGTYEQY
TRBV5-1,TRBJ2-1,ASSPMSGNHNEQF
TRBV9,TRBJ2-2,ASSVESLDTGELF
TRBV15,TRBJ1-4,ATSRDLGGSEKLF
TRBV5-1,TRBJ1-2,ASSRATAPSNYGYT
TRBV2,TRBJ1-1,ASSVEQNTEAF
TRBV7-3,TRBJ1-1,ASSLGDYTEAF
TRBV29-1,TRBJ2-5,SVGQGAAETQY
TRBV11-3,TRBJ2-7,ASSLEGDDEQY
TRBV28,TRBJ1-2,ASSLGQGASNYGYT
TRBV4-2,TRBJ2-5,ASSQNTGVGLKETQY
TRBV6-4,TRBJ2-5,ASSRQGGETQY
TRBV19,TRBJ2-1,ASSMLGGNEQF
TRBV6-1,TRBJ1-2,ASSTDLYGYT
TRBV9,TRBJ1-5,ASSVGRRNQPQH
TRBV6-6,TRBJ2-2,ASSYPANTGELF
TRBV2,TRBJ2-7,ASTPLETYEQY
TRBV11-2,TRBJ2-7,ASTLAGTGGAEQY
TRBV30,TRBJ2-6,AWSVAGANVLT
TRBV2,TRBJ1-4,ASSARQASNEKLF
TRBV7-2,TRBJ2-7,ASSLEWKGYEQY
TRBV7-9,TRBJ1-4,ASSVMTGPATNEKLF
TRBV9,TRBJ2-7,ASSVGAGGSYEQY
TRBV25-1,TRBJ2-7,ASSEPGQSYEQY
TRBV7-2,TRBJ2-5,ASSLVGLTRWVTQY
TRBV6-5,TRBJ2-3,ASSSNIKLTDTQY
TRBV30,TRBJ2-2,AWSLTSVAGELF
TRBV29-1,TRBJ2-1,SGWGLGVNEQF
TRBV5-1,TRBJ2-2,ASSRQGGNTGELF
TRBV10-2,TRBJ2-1,ASTRGGSYNEQF